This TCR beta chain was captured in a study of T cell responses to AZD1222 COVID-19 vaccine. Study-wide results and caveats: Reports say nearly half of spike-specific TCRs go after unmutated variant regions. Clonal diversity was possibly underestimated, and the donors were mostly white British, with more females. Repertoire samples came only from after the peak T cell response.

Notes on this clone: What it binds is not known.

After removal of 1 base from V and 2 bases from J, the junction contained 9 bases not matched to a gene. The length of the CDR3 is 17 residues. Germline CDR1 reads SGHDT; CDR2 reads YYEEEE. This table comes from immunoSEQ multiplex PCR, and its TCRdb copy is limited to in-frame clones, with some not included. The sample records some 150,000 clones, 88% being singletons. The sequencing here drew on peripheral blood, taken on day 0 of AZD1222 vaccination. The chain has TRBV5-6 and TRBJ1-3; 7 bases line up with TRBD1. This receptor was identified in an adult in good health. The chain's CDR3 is CASSLRSAGGPGNTIYF. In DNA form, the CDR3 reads TGTGCCAGCAGCTTGCGTTCTGCAGGGGGTCCTGGAAACACCATATATTTT.